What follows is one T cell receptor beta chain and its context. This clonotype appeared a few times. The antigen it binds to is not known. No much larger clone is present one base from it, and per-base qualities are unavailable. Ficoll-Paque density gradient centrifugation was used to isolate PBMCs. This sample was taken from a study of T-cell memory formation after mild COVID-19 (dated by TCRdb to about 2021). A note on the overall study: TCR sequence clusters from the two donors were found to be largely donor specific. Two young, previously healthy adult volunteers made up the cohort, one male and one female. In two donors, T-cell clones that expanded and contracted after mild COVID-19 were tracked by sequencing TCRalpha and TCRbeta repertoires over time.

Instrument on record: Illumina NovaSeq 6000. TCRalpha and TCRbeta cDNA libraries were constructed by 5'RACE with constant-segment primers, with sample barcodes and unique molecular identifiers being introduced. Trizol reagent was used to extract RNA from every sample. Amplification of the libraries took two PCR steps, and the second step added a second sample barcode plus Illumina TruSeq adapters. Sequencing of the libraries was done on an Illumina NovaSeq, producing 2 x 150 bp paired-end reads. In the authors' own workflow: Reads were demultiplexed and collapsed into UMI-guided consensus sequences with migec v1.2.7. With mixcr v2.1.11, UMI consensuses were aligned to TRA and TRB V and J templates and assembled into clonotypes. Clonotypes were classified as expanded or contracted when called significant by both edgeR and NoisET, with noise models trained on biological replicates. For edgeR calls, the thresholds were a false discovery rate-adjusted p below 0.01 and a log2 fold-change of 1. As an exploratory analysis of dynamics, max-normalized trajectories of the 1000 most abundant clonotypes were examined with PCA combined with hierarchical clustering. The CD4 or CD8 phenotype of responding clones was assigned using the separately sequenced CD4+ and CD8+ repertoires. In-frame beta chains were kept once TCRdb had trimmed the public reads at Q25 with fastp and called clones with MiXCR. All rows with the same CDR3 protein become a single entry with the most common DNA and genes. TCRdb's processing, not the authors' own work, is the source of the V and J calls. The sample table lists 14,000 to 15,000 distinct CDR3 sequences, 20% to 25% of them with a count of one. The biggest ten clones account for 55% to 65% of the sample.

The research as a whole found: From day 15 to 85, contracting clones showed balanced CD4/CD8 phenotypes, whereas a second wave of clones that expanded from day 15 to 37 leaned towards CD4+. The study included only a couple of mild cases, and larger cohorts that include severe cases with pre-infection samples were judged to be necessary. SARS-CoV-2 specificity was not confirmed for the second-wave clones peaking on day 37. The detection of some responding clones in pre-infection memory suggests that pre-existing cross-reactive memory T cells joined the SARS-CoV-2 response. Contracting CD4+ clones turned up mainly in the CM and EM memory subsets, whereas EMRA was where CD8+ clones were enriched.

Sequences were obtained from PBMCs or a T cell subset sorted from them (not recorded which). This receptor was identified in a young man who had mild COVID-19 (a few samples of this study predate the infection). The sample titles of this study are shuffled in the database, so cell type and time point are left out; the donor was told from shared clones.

The DNA sequence follows: TGTGCCAGCTCACCAGGGACAGACTATGGCTACACCTTC. It specifies CASSPGTDYGYTF. The receptor chain draws on TRBV18 and TRBJ1-2; TRBD1 agrees with 7 junctional bases. Trimming removed 2 bases from V and 3 bases from J; the gene matches leave 0 bases unexplained. CDR1 and CDR2 were assigned from the germline V gene as KGHSH and LQKENI. CDR3 length: 13 amino acids, cysteine to phenylalanine. The only DNA kept is the CDR3, 39 bases in frame from the first base.